This TCR beta chain was sequenced in a study of T cell responses to AZD1222 COVID-19 vaccine. Study as a whole: Analysis merged second doses at about 4 or about 12 weeks.

The CDR3 runs to 12 residues. Trimming removed 4 bases from V and 8 bases from J, with 11 bases in between. CDR1 is SGHTA and CDR2 is FQGNSA in the germline V gene. Overall study results and limits: White British ancestry dominated among donors, who included more females, and clonal diversity was possibly underestimated. At study baseline, merely more than 5 AZD1222 recipients were seropositive.

Note on this clone: Its target is unknown.

Clones were read by immunoSEQ multiplex PCR, and TCRdb kept only the in-frame ones, dropping some. Found here are roughly 150,000 clones, roughly nine tenths of them singletons; the top ten hold about 1.7%. The sequences come from peripheral blood, collected on day 0 of AZD1222 vaccination. The sequence was collected from an adult in good health. This sequence joins TRBV7-2 and TRBJ1-1; D remains unclear. CDR3 DNA: TGTGCCAGCAGCTCACAGCAAGTCGAAGCTTTCTTT. Translating it yields CASSSQQVEAFF.